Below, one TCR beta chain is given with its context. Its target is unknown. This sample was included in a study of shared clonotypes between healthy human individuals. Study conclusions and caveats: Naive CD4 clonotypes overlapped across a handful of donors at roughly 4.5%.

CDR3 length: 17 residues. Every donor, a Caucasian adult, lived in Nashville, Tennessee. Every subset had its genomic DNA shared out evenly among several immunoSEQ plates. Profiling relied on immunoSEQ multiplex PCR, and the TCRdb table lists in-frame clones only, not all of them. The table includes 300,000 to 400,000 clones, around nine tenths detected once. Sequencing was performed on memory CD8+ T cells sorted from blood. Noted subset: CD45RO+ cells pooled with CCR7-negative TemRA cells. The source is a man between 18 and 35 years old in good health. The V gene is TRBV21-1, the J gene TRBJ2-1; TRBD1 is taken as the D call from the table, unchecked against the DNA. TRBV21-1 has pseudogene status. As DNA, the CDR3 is TGTGCCAGCAGCGGTCGTATAAAGGGACAGGGTGGAAATGAGCAGTTCTTC. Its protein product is CASSGRIKGQGGNEQFF.